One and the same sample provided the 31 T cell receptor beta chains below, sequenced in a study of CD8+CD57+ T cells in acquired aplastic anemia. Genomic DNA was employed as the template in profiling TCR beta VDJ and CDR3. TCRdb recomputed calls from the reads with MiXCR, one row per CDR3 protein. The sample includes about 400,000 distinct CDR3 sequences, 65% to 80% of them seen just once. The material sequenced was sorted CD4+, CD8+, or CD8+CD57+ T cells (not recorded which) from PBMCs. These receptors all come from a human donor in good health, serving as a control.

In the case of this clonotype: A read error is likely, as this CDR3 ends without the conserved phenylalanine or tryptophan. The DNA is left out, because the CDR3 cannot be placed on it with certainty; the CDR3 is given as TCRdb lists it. CDR3 amino acids: CASSSWAKGIHYH. This chain uses TRBV10-3 with TRBJ2-4. The CDR3 length is 13 residues, termini included. CDR1 is ENHRY, CDR2 SYGVKD, per germline.

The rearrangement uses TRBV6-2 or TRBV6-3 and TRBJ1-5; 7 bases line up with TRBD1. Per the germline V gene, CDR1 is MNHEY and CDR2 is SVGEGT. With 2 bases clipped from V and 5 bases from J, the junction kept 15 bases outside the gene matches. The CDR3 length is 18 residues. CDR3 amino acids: CASSYPVFWDRLHQPQHF. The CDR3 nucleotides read TGTGCCAGCAGTTACCCTGTTTTTTGGGACAGATTACATCAGCCCCAGCATTTT.

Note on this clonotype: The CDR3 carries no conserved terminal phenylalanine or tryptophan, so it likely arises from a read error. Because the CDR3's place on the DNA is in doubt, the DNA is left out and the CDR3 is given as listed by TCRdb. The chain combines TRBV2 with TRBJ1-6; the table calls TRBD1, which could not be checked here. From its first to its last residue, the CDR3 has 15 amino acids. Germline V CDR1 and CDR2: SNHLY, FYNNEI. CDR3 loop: CASSPPTGNTTHFHL.

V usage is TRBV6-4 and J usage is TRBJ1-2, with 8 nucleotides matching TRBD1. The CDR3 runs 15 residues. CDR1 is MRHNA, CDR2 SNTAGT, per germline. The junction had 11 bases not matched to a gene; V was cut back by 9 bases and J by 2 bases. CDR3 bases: TGTGCCAGTCCATGGGGGGGACAGGACAACTATGGCTACACCTTC. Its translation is CASPWGGQDNYGYTF.

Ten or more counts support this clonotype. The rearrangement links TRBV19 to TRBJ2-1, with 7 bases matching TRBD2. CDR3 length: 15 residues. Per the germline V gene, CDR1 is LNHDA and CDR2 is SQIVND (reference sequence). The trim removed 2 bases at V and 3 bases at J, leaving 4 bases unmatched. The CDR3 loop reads CASSITGGIYNEQFF. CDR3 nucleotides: TGTGCCAGTAGTATAACCGGGGGGATCTACAATGAGCAGTTCTTC.

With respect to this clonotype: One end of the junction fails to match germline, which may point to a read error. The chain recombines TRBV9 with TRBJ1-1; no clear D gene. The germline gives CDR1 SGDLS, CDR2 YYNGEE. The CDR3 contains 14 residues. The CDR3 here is CASSGGGLNSPLLF. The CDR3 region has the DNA TGTGCCAGCAGCGGAGGAGGCCTTAATTCACCCCTCCTCTTT.

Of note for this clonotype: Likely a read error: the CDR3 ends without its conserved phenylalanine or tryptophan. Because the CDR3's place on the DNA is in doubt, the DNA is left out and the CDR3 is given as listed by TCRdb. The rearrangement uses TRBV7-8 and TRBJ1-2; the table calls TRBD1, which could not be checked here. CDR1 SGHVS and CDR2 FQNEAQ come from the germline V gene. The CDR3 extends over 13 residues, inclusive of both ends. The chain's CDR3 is CASRPDRRPYEQY.

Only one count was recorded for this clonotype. The CDR3 protein is CASSDFRGILHYGYTF. CDR3 DNA: TGTGCCAGCAGTGATTTCCGGGGAATACTTCACTATGGCTACACCTTC. The V and J genes are TRBV25-1 and TRBJ1-2; D is undetermined. Per the germline V gene, CDR1 is MGHDK and CDR2 is SYGVNS. The CDR3 loop spans 16 amino acids. Trimming removed 3 bases at V and 3 bases at J, with 17 bases between.

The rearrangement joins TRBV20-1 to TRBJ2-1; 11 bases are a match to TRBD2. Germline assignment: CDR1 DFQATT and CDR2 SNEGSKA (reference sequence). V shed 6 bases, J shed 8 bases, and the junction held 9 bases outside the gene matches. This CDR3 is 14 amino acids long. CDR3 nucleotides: TGCAGTGCAATACTAGCGGGAGTTAGAGATGAGCAGTTCTTC. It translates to CSAILAGVRDEQFF.

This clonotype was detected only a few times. This CDR3 reads CASSARDRLTYEQYF. The CDR3 DNA is TGTGCCAGCAGCGCTCGGGACAGGTTGACCTACGAGCAGTACTTC. The chain is built from TRBV11-2 and TRBJ2-7; 8 bases align to TRBD1. Germline loops: CDR1 SGHAT, CDR2 FQNNGV. The trim removed 5 bases at V and 2 bases at J, leaving 8 bases unmatched. This CDR3 region has 15 residues.

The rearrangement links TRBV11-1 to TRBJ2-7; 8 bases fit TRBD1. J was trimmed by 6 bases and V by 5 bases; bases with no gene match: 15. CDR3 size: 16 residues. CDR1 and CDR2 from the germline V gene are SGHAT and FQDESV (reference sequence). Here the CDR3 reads CASSRGERDRPLEQYF. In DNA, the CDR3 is TGTGCCAGCAGCAGGGGGGAACGGGACAGGCCTCTCGAGCAGTACTTC.

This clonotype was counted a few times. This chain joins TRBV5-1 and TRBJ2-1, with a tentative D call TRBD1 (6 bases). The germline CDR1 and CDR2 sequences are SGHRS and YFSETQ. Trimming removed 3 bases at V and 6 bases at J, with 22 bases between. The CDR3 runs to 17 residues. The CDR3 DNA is TGCGCCAGCAGCTCGGTAGGGGGTCTAGCAAGCCGCAATGAGCAGTTCTTC. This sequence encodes CASSSVGGLASRNEQFF.

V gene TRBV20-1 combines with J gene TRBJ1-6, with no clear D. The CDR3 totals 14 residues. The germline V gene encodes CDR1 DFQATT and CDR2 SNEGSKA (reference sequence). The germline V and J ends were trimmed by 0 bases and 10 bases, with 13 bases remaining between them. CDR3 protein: CSARDATGDSPLHF. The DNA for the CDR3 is TGCAGTGCTAGAGATGCCACTGGAGACTCACCCCTCCACTTT.

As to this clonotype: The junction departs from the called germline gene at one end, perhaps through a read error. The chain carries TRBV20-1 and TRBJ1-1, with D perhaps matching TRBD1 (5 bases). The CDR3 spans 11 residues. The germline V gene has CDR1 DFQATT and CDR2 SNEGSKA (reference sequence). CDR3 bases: TGCAGTGCTGCTAGCGGGGGACTCTACGTCTTT. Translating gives CSAASGGLYVF.

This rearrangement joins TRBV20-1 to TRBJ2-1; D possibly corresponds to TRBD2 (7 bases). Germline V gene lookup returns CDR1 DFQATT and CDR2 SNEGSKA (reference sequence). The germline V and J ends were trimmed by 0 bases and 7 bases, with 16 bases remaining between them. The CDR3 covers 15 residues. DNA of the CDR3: TGCAGTGCTAGAGATGGGGGGGCGACGGAGAATGAGCAGTTCTTC. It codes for CSARDGGATENEQFF.

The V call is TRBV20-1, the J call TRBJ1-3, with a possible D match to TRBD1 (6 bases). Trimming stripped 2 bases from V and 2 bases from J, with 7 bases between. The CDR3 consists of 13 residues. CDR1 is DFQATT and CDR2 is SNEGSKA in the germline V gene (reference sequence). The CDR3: CSARTGPGNTIYF. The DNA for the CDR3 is TGCAGTGCTAGAACAGGGCCTGGAAACACCATATATTTT.

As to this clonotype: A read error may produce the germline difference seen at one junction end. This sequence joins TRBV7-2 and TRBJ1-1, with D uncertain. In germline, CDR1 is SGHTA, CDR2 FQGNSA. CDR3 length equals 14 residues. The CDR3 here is CASSIATGKTEQYF. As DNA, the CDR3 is TGTGCCAGCAGCATAGCGACGGGGAAGACTGAGCAGTACTTT. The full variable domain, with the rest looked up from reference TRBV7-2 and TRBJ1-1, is GAGVSQSPSNKVTEKGKDVELRCDPISGHTALYWYRQSLGQGLEFLIYFQGNSAPDKSGLPSDRFSAERTGGSVSTLTIQRTQQEDSAVYLCASSIATGKTEQYFGQGTRLTVV.

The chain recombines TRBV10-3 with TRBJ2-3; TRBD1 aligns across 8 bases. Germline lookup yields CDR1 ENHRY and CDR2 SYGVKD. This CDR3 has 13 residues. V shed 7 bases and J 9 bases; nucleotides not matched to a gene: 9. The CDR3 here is CAIKALDRDTQYF. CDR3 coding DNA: TGTGCCATCAAAGCACTGGACAGGGACACGCAGTATTTT.

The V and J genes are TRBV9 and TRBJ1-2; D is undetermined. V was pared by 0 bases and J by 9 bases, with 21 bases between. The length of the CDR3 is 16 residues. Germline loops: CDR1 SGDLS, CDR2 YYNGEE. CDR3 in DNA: TGTGCCAGCAGCGTAGGGCTAGGGTCAGGATACGAGCGCTACACCTTC. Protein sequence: CASSVGLGSGYERYTF.

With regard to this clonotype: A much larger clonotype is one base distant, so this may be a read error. CDR3 in amino acids: CAGSLGSAPTEETQYF. The CDR3 DNA sequence: TGCGCCGGCAGCTTGGGTTCAGCCCCCACGGAGGAGACCCAGTACTTC. This rearrangement joins TRBV5-1 to TRBJ2-5; no clear D. Germline CDR1 and CDR2: SGHRS and YFSETQ. The CDR3 loop spans 16 amino acids.

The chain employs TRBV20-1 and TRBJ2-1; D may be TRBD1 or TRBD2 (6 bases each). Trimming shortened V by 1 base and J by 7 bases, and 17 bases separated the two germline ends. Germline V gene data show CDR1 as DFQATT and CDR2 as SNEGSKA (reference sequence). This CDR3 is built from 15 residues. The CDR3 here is CSARGQVGLGNEQFF. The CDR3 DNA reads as TGCAGTGCTAGAGGACAGGTGGGACTTGGGAATGAGCAGTTCTTC.

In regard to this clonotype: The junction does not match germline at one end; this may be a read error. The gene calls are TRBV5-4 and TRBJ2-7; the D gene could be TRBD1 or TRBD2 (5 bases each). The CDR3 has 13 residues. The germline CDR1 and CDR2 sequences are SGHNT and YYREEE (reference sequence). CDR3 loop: CASTLGRIHEQYF. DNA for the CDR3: TGCGCCAGCACCTTGGGACGGATCCACGAGCAGTACTTC. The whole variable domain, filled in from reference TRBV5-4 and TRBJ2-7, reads ETGVTQSPTHLIKTRGQQVTLRCSSQSGHNTVSWYQQALGQGPQFIFQYYREEENGRGNFPPRFSGLQFPNYSSELNVNALELDDSALYLCASTLGRIHEQYFGPGTRLTVT.

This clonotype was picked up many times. CDR3: CASSKQGFRETQYF. CDR3 DNA sequence: TGTGCCAGCAGTAAACAGGGTTTTCGAGAGACCCAGTACTTC. V gene TRBV6-5 combines with J gene TRBJ2-5; TRBD1 is a possible D gene (6 bases). V lost 5 bases, J lost 4 bases, and 14 bases lay in between. Germline lookup yields CDR1 MNHEY and CDR2 SVGAGI. CDR3 length: 14 amino acids.

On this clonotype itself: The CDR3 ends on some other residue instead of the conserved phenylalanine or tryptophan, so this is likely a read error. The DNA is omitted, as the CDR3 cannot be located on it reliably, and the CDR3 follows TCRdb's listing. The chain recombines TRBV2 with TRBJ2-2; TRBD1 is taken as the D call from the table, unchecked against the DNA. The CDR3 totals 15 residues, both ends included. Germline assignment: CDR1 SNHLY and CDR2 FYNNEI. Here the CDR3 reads CASSERQGYQPQHFG.

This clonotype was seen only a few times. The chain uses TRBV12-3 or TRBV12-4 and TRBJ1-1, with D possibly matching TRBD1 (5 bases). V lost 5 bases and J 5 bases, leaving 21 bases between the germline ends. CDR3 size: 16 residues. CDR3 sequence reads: CASSPGRLGARTEAFF. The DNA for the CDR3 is TGTGCCAGCAGTCCCGGGCGTCTAGGGGCTCGTACTGAAGCTTTCTTT.

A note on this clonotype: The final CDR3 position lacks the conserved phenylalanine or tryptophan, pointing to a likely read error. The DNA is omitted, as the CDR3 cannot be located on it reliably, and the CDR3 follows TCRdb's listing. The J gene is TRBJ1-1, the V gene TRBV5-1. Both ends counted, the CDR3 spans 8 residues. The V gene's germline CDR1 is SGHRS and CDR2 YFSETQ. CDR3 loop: CASSLASN.

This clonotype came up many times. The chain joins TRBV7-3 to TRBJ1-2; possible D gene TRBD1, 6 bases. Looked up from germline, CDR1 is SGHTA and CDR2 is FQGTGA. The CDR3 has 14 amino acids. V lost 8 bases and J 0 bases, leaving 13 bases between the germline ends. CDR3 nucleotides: TGTGCCAGCTTAGGGACACGTACTAACTATGGCTACACCTTC. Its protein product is CASLGTRTNYGYTF.

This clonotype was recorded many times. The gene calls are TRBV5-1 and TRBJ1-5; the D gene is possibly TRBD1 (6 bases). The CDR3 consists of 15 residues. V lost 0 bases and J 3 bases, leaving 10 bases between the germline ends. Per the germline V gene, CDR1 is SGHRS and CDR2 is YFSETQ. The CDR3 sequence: CASSLEGTNNQPQHF. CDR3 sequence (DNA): TGCGCCAGCAGCTTGGAAGGGACAAACAATCAGCCCCAGCATTTT.

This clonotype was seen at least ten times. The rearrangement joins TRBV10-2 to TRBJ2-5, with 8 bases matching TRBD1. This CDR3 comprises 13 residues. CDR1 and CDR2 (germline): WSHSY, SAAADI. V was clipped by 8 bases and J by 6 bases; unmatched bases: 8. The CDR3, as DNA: TGCGCCAGCCAAGGGACAGGCGAGAAGACCCAGTACTTC. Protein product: CASQGTGEKTQYF.

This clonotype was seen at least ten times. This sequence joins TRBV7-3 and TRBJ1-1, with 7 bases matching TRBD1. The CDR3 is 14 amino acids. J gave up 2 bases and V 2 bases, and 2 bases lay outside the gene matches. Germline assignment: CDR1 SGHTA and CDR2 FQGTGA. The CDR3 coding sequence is TGTGCCAGCAGCTTACAGGGGGGTAACACTGAAGCTTTCTTT. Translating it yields CASSLQGGNTEAFF.

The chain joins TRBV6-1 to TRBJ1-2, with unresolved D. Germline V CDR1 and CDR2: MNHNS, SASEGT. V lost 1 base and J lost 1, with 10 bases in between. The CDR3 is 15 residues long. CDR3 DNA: TGTGCCAGCAGTGAAGGCAGGCGGATTAACTATGGCTACACCTTC. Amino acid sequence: CASSEGRRINYGYTF.